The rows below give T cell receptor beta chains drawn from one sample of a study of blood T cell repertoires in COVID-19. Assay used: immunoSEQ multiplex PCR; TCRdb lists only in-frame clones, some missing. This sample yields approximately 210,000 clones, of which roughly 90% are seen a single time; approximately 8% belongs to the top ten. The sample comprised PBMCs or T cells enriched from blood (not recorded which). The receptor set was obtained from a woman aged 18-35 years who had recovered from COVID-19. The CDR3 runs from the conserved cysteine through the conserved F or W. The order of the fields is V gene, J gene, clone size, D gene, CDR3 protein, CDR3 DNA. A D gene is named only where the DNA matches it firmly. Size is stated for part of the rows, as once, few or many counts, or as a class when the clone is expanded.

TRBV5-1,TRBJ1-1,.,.,CASQGGGTEAFF,TGCGCCAGCCAGGGAGGAGGCACTGAAGCTTTCTTT
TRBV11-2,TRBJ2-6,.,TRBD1,CASSSLGQGADSGANVLTF,TGTGCCAGCAGCTCCTTGGGACAGGGGGCCGACTCTGGGGCCAACGTCCTGACTTTC
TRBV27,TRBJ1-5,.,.,CASSTRGDQPQHF,TGTGCCAGCAGTACCAGGGGTGATCAGCCCCAGCATTTT
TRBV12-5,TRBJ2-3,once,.,CASGFLGGGTQYF,TGTGCTAGTGGTTTCCTGGGGGGTGGTACGCAGTATTTT
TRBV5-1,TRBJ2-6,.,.,CASSPDRSVANVLTF,TGCGCCAGCAGCCCGGACAGATCGGTGGCCAACGTCCTGACTTTC
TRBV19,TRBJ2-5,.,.,CASSIRGAGEETQYF,TGTGCCAGTAGTATACGGGGGGCAGGTGAAGAGACCCAGTACTTC
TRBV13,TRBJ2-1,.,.,CASSLRGINEQFF,TGTGCCAGCAGCTTACGGGGGATAAATGAGCAGTTCTTC
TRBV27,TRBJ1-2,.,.,CASSLSRAGDYGYTF,TGTGCCAGCAGTTTATCAAGGGCCGGGGACTATGGCTACACCTTC
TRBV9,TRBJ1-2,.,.,CASSVNRDGYTF,TGTGCCAGCAGCGTTAACAGGGATGGCTACACCTTC
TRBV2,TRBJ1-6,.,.,CASSGKGVGNSPLHF,TGTGCCAGCAGCGGGAAGGGGGTTGGTAATTCACCCCTCCACTTT
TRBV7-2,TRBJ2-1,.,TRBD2,CASSLLSRLAGYNEQFF,TGTGCCAGCAGCTTGCTCTCGCGGCTAGCGGGGTACAATGAGCAGTTCTTC
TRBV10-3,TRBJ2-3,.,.,CAISESLDTQYF,TGTGCCATCAGTGAGTCCCTAGATACGCAGTATTTT
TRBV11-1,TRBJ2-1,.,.,CASSLALTGHSKGNEQFF,TGTGCCAGCAGCTTAGCGCTAACTGGACACTCCAAGGGGAATGAGCAGTTCTTC
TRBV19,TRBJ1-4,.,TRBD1,CAGRDRATEKLFF,TGTGCCGGCCGGGACAGGGCCACGGAAAAACTGTTTTTT
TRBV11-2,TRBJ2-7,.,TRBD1,CASSLTGNYEQYF,TGTGCCAGCAGCTTGACAGGGAACTACGAGCAGTACTTC
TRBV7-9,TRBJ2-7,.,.,CASSPAGEGYEQYF,TGTGCCAGCAGCCCAGCGGGCGAGGGTTACGAGCAGTACTTC
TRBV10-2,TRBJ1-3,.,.,CASSGLDSSSGNTIYF,TGCGCCAGCAGTGGACTGGACAGTTCCTCTGGAAACACCATATATTTT
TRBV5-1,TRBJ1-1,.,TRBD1,CASSLVQGAKAEAFF,TGCGCCAGCAGCTTGGTCCAGGGGGCAAAGGCTGAAGCTTTCTTT
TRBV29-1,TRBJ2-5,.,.,CSGSTGLQETQYF,TGCAGCGGTTCGACAGGCCTCCAAGAGACCCAGTACTTC
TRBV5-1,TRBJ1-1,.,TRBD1,CASSLDRTGVTEAFF,TGCGCCAGCAGCTTAGATCGGACAGGGGTCACTGAAGCTTTCTTT
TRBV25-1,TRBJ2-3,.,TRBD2,CASSSSGGADTQYF,TGTGCCAGCTCCTCTAGCGGGGGGGCAGATACGCAGTATTTT
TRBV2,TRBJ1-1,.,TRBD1,CASSGQGTAFF,TGTGCCAGCAGTGGACAGGGTACAGCTTTCTTT
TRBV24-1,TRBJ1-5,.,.,CATSDLRQNQPQHF,TGTGCCACCAGTGATTTGCGTCAGAATCAGCCCCAGCATTTT
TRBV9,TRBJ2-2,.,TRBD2,CASSVRSGGINTGELFF,TGTGCCAGCAGCGTCCGTAGCGGGGGGATCAACACCGGGGAGCTGTTTTTT
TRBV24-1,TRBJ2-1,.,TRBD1,CATSARGQGGGNEQFF,TGTGCCACCAGTGCCCGAGGACAGGGAGGAGGCAATGAGCAGTTCTTC
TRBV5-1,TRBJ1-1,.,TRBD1,CASSLLGQGTEAFF,TGCGCCAGCAGCTTGTTGGGACAGGGCACTGAAGCTTTCTTT
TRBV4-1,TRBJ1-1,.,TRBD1,CASSQDGRGQGWRTEAFF,TGCGCCAGCAGCCAAGATGGGAGGGGACAGGGGTGGAGGACTGAAGCTTTCTTT
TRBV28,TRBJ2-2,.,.,CASSLAAGRRTGELFF,TGTGCCAGCAGTTTAGCGGCGGGGCGCAGAACCGGGGAGCTGTTTTTT
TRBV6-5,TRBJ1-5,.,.,CASSSSGGSNQPQHF,TGTGCCAGCAGCAGCTCCGGGGGTAGCAATCAGCCCCAGCATTTT
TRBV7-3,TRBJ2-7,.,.,CASSLGSGYEQYF,TGTGCCAGCAGCTTGGGTTCGGGATACGAGCAGTACTTC
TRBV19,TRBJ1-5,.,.,CASSTRRLVAAGQPQHF,TGTGCCAGTAGTACCCGCCGTCTTGTCGCGGCGGGTCAGCCCCAGCATTTT
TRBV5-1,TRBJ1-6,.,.,CASSLRGITSYNSPLHF,TGCGCCAGCAGCTTAAGGGGGATAACATCCTATAATTCACCCCTCCACTTT
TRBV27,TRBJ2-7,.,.,CASSLSNTLSYEQYF,TGTGCCAGCAGTTTATCGAACACCCTGTCCTACGAGCAGTACTTC
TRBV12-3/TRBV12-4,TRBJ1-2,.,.,CASSLQGRSGYTF,TGTGCCAGCAGTTTGCAGGGAAGGAGCGGCTACACCTTC
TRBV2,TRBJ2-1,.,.,CASTLKSRGARTNEQFF,TGTGCCAGCACTCTCAAATCTCGGGGGGCCCGGACAAATGAGCAGTTCTTC
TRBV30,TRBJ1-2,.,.,CAWSFAPDLWIGYTF,TGTGCCTGGAGTTTTGCTCCTGACTTATGGATAGGCTACACCTTC
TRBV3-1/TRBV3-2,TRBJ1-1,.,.,CASSQEGRRLNTEAFF,TGTGCCAGCAGCCAAGAGGGCAGAAGACTGAACACTGAAGCTTTCTTT
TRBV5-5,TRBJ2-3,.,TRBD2,CASSRAGGPDTQYF,TGTGCCAGCAGCCGAGCGGGGGGGCCAGATACGCAGTATTTT
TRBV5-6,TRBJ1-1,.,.,CASSLEPRGILAFF,TGTGCCAGCAGCTTGGAACCCAGAGGGATTCTGGCTTTCTTT
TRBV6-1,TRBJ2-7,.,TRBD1,CASSERGQVYEQYF,TGTGCCAGCAGTGAAAGGGGACAGGTGTACGAGCAGTACTTC
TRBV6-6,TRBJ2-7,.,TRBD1,CASSQTGDEQYF,TGTGCCAGCAGTCAAACAGGGGACGAGCAGTACTTC
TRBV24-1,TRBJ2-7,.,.,CATSDLDRPVYEQYF,TGTGCCACCAGTGATTTGGACAGGCCAGTCTACGAGCAGTACTTC
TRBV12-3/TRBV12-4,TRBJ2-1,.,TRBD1,CASSNGQGGEQFF,TGTGCCAGCAGTAATGGACAGGGTGGCGAGCAGTTCTTC
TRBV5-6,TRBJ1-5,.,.,CASSLGQFNQPQHF,TGTGCCAGCAGCTTGGGACAGTTTAATCAGCCCCAGCATTTT
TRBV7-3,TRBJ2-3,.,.,CASSDLGGRTTDTQYF,TGTGCCAGCAGCGATTTGGGGGGTAGGACCACAGATACGCAGTATTTT
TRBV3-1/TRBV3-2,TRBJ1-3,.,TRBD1,CASSQKGQNSGNTIYF,TGTGCCAGCAGCCAAAAGGGACAGAACTCTGGAAACACCATATATTTT
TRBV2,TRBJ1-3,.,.,CASSESPARSGNTIYF,TGTGCCAGCAGTGAGAGTCCCGCTCGCTCTGGAAACACCATATATTTT
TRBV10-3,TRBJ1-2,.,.,CAISESLTRSYGYTF,TGTGCCATCAGTGAGTCCCTCACAAGGAGCTATGGCTACACCTTC